The 24 T cell receptor beta chains reported below all come from one sample, sequenced in a study of graft-versus-host responses after intestinal transplantation. These receptors have no identified antigens. Sequencing used immunoSEQ multiplex PCR; TCRdb keeps in-frame clones, though not all of them. The sample consists of fewer than 110,000 clones, around 90% of them appearing once. The sample in question was unstimulated CD4+ T cells sorted from spleen or lymph node cells, obtained before transplant. These receptors were taken from a human donor who was the organ donor for an intestinal transplant.

This rearrangement joins TRBV5-5 to TRBJ2-1; 7 bases fit TRBD2. Germline trimming cut 1 base from V and 3 bases from J; bases unmatched to any gene: 4. Germline V CDR1 and CDR2: SGHKS, YYEKEE (reference sequence). The length of the CDR3 is 15 residues. CDR3 residues: CASSLSLADYNEQFF. The DNA for the CDR3 is TGTGCCAGCAGCTTGTCTCTAGCGGACTACAATGAGCAGTTCTTC.

The chain has TRBV19 and TRBJ2-5; 10 bases are a match to TRBD2. Germline values: CDR1 LNHDA, CDR2 SQIVND (reference sequence). The CDR3 extends over 13 amino acids. The V segment lost 4 bases and the J segment 4 bases; nucleotides outside the gene matches: 0. CDR3 protein: CASSRLAGETQYF. The DNA for the CDR3 is TGTGCCAGTAGTAGACTAGCGGGAGAGACCCAGTACTTC.

Here the CDR3 reads CASSRDSNQPQHF. The CDR3 DNA follows: TGTGCCAGCAGTCGAGATAGCAATCAGCCCCAGCATTTT. V is TRBV6-6 and J is TRBJ1-5, with no clear D. The V gene lost 5 bases and the J gene lost 0 bases, with 5 bases spanning the gap. CDR1 and CDR2 (germline): MNHNY, SVGAGI (reference sequence). The CDR3 is 13 amino acids.

The chain links TRBV5-4 to TRBJ2-3; 8 positions agree with TRBD2. This CDR3 has 16 residues. Germline V gene data show CDR1 as SGHNT and CDR2 as YYREEE (reference sequence). The junction had 10 bases not matched to a gene; V was cut back by 3 bases and J by 4 bases. The CDR3 is CASSSNSGEDPDTQYF. CDR3 in DNA: TGTGCCAGCAGCTCCAATAGCGGGGAGGACCCAGATACGCAGTATTTT.

The rearrangement uses TRBV5-1 and TRBJ1-2; D call uncertain. CDR1 is SGHRS and CDR2 is YFSETQ in the germline V gene. The CDR3 has 12 residues. Trimming took 2 bases from V and 4 from J, leaving 6 bases between them. This CDR3 reads CASSFGAYGYTF. The DNA for the CDR3 is TGCGCCAGCAGCTTTGGAGCCTATGGCTACACCTTC.

This clone is a singleton in its sample. The rearrangement uses TRBV5-1 and TRBJ2-3; D unclear. CDR3 length equals 14 residues. Germline V gene lookup returns CDR1 SGHRS and CDR2 YFSETQ. Trimming removed 0 bases from V and 0 bases from J, with 5 bases in between. CDR3 residues: CASSLEGSTDTQYF. CDR3 coding DNA: TGCGCCAGCAGCTTGGAAGGGAGCACAGATACGCAGTATTTT.

The chain couples TRBV5-1 to TRBJ1-1; the D gene is possibly TRBD1 (6 bases). V was pared by 4 bases and J by 4 bases, with 11 bases between. In germline, CDR1 is SGHRS, CDR2 YFSETQ. The CDR3 is made up of 13 amino acids. CDR3 residues: CASSHREFTEAFF. In nucleotides, the CDR3 is TGCGCCAGCAGCCACAGGGAATTCACTGAAGCTTTCTTT.

This clone was detected once. J is TRBJ1-1 and V is TRBV6-6; no firm D call. The V end lost 0 bases, the J end lost 1 base, and 6 bases lay between the germline ends. Germline values: CDR1 MNHNY, CDR2 SVGAGI (reference sequence). CDR3 length: 14 amino acids. CDR3 residues: CASSYSMENTEAFF. The CDR3 bases are TGTGCCAGCAGTTACTCGATGGAGAACACTGAAGCTTTCTTT.

This clone showed up just once. This chain uses TRBV5-4 with TRBJ2-7; maybe TRBD2 (6 bases). The CDR3 is 15 residues long. V gave up 2 bases and J gave up 3 bases, with 15 bases separating them. Germline CDR1 is SGHNT and CDR2 is YYREEE (reference sequence). CDR3 nucleotides: TGTGCCAGCAGCTTTAGGTCTAGCGTCAGCTACGAGCAGTACTTC. Translation: CASSFRSSVSYEQYF.

The sample holds a few counts of this clone. CDR3 sequence (DNA): TGTGCCAGCAGCTTAGATCCGGGGAGCTCCTACGAGCAGTACTTC. It specifies CASSLDPGSSYEQYF. The rearrangement links TRBV11-2 to TRBJ2-7, with a possible D match to TRBD2 (5 bases). CDR1 is SGHAT and CDR2 is FQNNGV in the germline V gene. This CDR3 contains 15 residues. V gave up 0 bases and J gave up 0 bases, with 9 bases separating them.

The rearrangement uses TRBV2 and TRBJ1-1; D unclear. Trimming cost V 2 bases and J 4 bases, with 11 bases left between them. The CDR3 is 14 residues long. In germline, CDR1 is SNHLY, CDR2 FYNNEI. In DNA form, the CDR3 reads TGTGCCAGCAGTGAAAGAGGAGGGAGCACTGAAGCTTTCTTT. It is translated as CASSERGGSTEAFF.

This clone appeared a few times. The V call is TRBV19, the J call TRBJ2-6, with TRBD2 matching over 8 bases. The CDR3 covers 16 residues. Germline CDR1 reads LNHDA; CDR2 reads SQIVND (reference sequence). J lost 0 bases, V lost 9 bases, and 7 bases had no gene match. The CDR3 loop is CASGRAQSSGANVLTF. CDR3 sequence (DNA): TGTGCCAGCGGGAGGGCTCAAAGCTCTGGGGCCAACGTCCTGACTTTC.

The chain employs TRBV10-2 and TRBJ2-3; the match to TRBD2 covers 8 bases. Germline CDR1 WSHSY, CDR2 SAAADI. The CDR3 has 14 amino acids. V trimming: 4 bases; J trimming: 2 bases; junction bases outside the gene matches: 2. CDR3 sequence: CASSVAGNTDTQYF. CDR3 coding DNA: TGCGCCAGCAGTGTAGCGGGGAACACAGATACGCAGTATTTT.

The rearrangement uses TRBV6-6 and TRBJ2-2; 7 positions agree with TRBD2. J lost 6 bases, V lost 4 bases, and 8 bases had no gene match. Per germline, CDR1 MNHNY and CDR2 SVGAGI (reference sequence). The CDR3 has 15 amino acids. The CDR3 spells CASSSQLASSGELFF. CDR3 coding DNA: TGTGCCAGCAGTTCTCAACTAGCGTCATCCGGGGAGCTGTTTTTT.

The chain has TRBV7-2 and TRBJ2-3, with D possibly being TRBD2 (6 bases). Trimming shortened V by 5 bases and J by 10 bases, and 16 bases separated the two germline ends. CDR3 length equals 13 residues. CDR1 and CDR2 from the germline V gene are SGHTA and FQGNSA. Written as DNA, the CDR3 is TGTGCCAGCAGCCAAAGAGAAGGCGGGGCGCAGTATTTT. Protein: CASSQREGGAQYF. Looking up the rest from reference TRBV7-2 and TRBJ2-3 gives the full variable domain: GAGVSQSPSNKVTEKGKDVELRCDPISGHTALYWYRQSLGQGLEFLIYFQGNSAPDKSGLPSDRFSAERTGGSVSTLTIQRTQQEDSAVYLCASSQREGGAQYFGPGTRLTVL.

This rearrangement joins TRBV6-5 to TRBJ1-3; D is ambiguous. The CDR3 loop spans 11 amino acids. The germline CDR1 and CDR2 sequences are MNHEY and SVGAGI. V lost 6 bases, J lost 9 bases, and 9 bases lay in between. Here the CDR3 reads CASSSGITIYF. The CDR3 DNA sequence: TGTGCCAGCAGCTCCGGGATCACCATATATTTT.

The CDR3 nucleotides read TGCAGCACTGCAAGCGGGAGAGGAGATACGCAGTATTTT. Its translation: CSTASGRGDTQYF. This sequence joins TRBV29-1 and TRBJ2-3; TRBD2 aligns across 8 bases. This CDR3 comprises 13 residues. V lost 8 bases, J lost 5 bases, and 9 bases stayed unmatched. The germline V gene has CDR1 SQVTM and CDR2 ANQGSEA.

The chain links TRBV7-9 to TRBJ1-2, with D hard to call. The germline gives CDR1 SEHNR, CDR2 FQNEAQ (reference sequence). V was shortened by 3 bases and J by 3 bases, with 11 bases between the two germline ends. The CDR3 spans 14 residues. The CDR3 nucleotides read TGTGCCAGCAGCTTTGAGGTCCTAGACTATGGCTACACCTTC. It codes for CASSFEVLDYGYTF.

In this sample, this clone turned up a few times. The chain has TRBV11-2 and TRBJ2-2; TRBD1 might be the D (6 bases). Germline loops: CDR1 SGHAT, CDR2 FQNNGV. V was trimmed by 5 bases and J by 3 bases, leaving 13 bases between them. The CDR3 sequence is 15 residues long. In DNA, the CDR3 is TGTGCCAGCAGCCACTTGGGGGCTCACACCGGGGAGCTGTTTTTT. This codes for CASSHLGAHTGELFF.

The table lists this clone with a few counts. This rearrangement joins TRBV18 to TRBJ1-1; 7 nucleotides match TRBD1. This CDR3 has 15 residues. The V gene's germline CDR1 is KGHSH and CDR2 LQKENI. Trimming took 6 bases from V and 1 from J; bases not matched to a gene: 8. CDR3 DNA sequence: TGTGCCAGCTCCCCGGACAGGCTGTGGAACACTGAAGCTTTCTTT. It encodes CASSPDRLWNTEAFF.

The CDR3 DNA is TGTGCCAGCAGATTCCTAGCGGGGGGGCCTTACGAGCAGTACTTC. It encodes CASRFLAGGPYEQYF. The chain is built from TRBV6-5 and TRBJ2-7; 12 positions agree with TRBD2. The CDR3 extends over 15 amino acids. With V trimmed by 6 bases and J by 4 bases, 7 bases remained unmatched. Germline V gene sequence: CDR1 MNHEY, CDR2 SVGAGI.

The J gene is TRBJ2-2, the V gene TRBV5-4; 9 bases fit TRBD1. The CDR3 consists of 14 residues. The trim removed 8 bases at V and 3 bases at J, leaving 5 bases unmatched. CDR1 is SGHNT and CDR2 is YYREEE in the germline V gene (reference sequence). Written as DNA, the CDR3 is TGTGCCAGTGGACAGGGGAGCGACACCGGGGAGCTGTTTTTT. This codes for CASGQGSDTGELFF.

The rearrangement uses TRBV9 and TRBJ2-7; 9 bases are shared with TRBD1. The V segment lost 0 bases and the J segment 4 bases; nucleotides outside the gene matches: 5. Germline V gene sequence: CDR1 SGDLS, CDR2 YYNGEE. The CDR3 consists of 15 residues. This CDR3 is CASSVEGQGVYEQYF. In nucleotides, the CDR3 is TGTGCCAGCAGCGTAGAGGGACAGGGCGTATACGAGCAGTACTTC.

The gene calls are TRBV9 and TRBJ2-5; 7 nucleotides match TRBD1. Germline CDR1 SGDLS, CDR2 YYNGEE. V gave up 0 bases and J gave up 7 bases; unmatched junction bases: 9. This CDR3 region has 15 residues. The CDR3 reads CASSVEGARSGTQYF. CDR3 nucleotide sequence: TGTGCCAGCAGCGTAGAGGGGGCGCGTTCAGGGACCCAGTACTTC.